Each of the 14 T cell receptor beta chains below was sequenced from the same sample in a study of blood T cell repertoires in COVID-19. Here immunoSEQ multiplex PCR was the method, and the copy in TCRdb shows in-frame clones only, minus some. The table records roughly 230,000 clones, around 83% of them present only once. Specimen: peripheral blood. The receptors shown here come from a woman aged 45-65 years with acute or convalescent COVID-19.

This chain links TRBV6-1 with TRBJ2-7, with D unclear. CDR1 and CDR2 from the germline V gene are MNHNS and SASEGT. Trimming stripped 3 bases from V and 3 bases from J, with 3 bases between. The CDR3 runs to 11 residues. The CDR3 DNA is TGTGCCAGCAGTGACGGCTACGAGCAGTACTTC. Protein: CASSDGYEQYF.

This chain uses TRBV6-5 with TRBJ1-4; TRBD1 might be the D (6 bases). Per the germline V gene, CDR1 is MNHEY and CDR2 is SVGAGI. This CDR3 spans 12 amino acids. V lost 4 bases, J lost 10 bases, and 10 bases lay in between. DNA of the CDR3: TGTGCCAGCAGTTCAGGGGTGGGAAAACTGTTTTTT. Its protein is CASSSGVGKLFF.

The chain links TRBV19 to TRBJ1-2, with 8 bases matching TRBD1. Germline V gives CDR1 LNHDA, CDR2 SQIVND (reference sequence). V trimming: 6 bases; J trimming: 3 bases; junction bases outside the gene matches: 6. The length of the CDR3 is 14 residues. This CDR3 reads CASRDRESYYGYTF. CDR3 in DNA: TGTGCCAGTAGGGACAGGGAGAGTTACTATGGCTACACCTTC. Filled out from reference TRBV19 and TRBJ1-2, the complete variable domain reads DGGITQSPKYLFRKEGQNVTLSCEQNLNHDAMYWYRQDPGQGLRLIYYSQIVNDFQKGDIAEGYSVSREKKESFPLTVTSAQKNPTAFYLCASRDRESYYGYTFGSGTRLTVV.

The chain joins TRBV6-5 to TRBJ2-7; TRBD1 is a possible D gene (6 bases). The CDR3 is 13 residues long. V lost 6 bases and J 3 bases, leaving 12 bases between the germline ends. Germline CDR1 is MNHEY and CDR2 is SVGAGI. As DNA, the CDR3 is TGTGCCAGCAGCGCAGGGGCAGGCTACGAGCAGTACTTC. Amino acids: CASSAGAGYEQYF.

This clone was recorded a few times. The rearrangement uses TRBV28 and TRBJ1-1; TRBD1 agrees at 11 bases. The CDR3 runs to 16 residues. CDR1 MDHEN and CDR2 SYDVKM come from the germline V gene. The junction had 7 bases not matched to a gene; V was cut back by 2 bases and J by 5 bases. CDR3 coding DNA: TGTGCCAGCAGTTTAGTGGGCGGGACAGGGGGGACTGAAGCTTTCTTT. It yields the protein CASSLVGGTGGTEAFF. The complete variable domain, with remaining parts taken from reference TRBV28 and TRBJ1-1, reads DVKVTQSSRYLVKRTGEKVFLECVQDMDHENMFWYRQDPGLGLRLIYFSYDVKMKEKGDIPEGYSVSREKKERFSLILESASTNQTSMYLCASSLVGGTGGTEAFFGQGTRLTVV.

The chain links TRBV6-2 or TRBV6-3 to TRBJ1-5; D might be TRBD1 (5 bases). Germline V gene lookup returns CDR1 MNHEY and CDR2 SVGEGT. The CDR3 loop spans 18 amino acids. Trimming stripped 3 bases from V and 1 base from J, with 19 bases between. In DNA form, the CDR3 reads TGTGCCAGCAGTTATCCGATCGGTCAGGGATCAAGCAATCAGCCCCAGCATTTT. Translated, it gives CASSYPIGQGSSNQPQHF.

The V gene is TRBV28, the J gene TRBJ1-5; a weak D match, TRBD1 (6 bases). CDR1 is MDHEN, CDR2 SYDVKM, per germline. V was trimmed by 5 bases and J by 3 bases, leaving 20 bases between them. CDR3 length equals 17 residues. The CDR3 sequence is CASSPGGGGLSNQPQHF. In DNA form, the CDR3 reads TGTGCCAGCAGTCCTGGCGGGGGGGGCTTGTCCAATCAGCCCCAGCATTTT.

The V and J genes are TRBV18 and TRBJ1-1, with 10 bases fitting TRBD1. CDR1 is KGHSH, CDR2 LQKENI, per germline. The CDR3 contains 13 residues. J was trimmed by 11 bases and V by 3 bases; bases with no gene match: 6. The CDR3 spells CASSPGQGPRAFF. CDR3 DNA: TGTGCCAGCTCACCGGGACAGGGGCCGAGGGCTTTCTTT.

CDR3 coding DNA: TGTGCCAGCAGTTACTGGAGGACAGGGACCGGCTACACCTTC. As protein: CASSYWRTGTGYTF. The chain employs TRBV6-2 or TRBV6-3 and TRBJ1-2; 8 positions match TRBD1. J gave up 8 bases and V 1 base, and 6 bases lay outside the gene matches. Germline lookup yields CDR1 MNHEY and CDR2 SVGEGT. This CDR3 contains 14 residues.

This sequence joins TRBV6-5 and TRBJ1-5; D is undetermined. The germline V gene encodes CDR1 MNHEY and CDR2 SVGAGI. With 7 bases removed from V and 0 bases from J, the gap between germline ends came to 4 bases. The CDR3 runs to 12 residues. The CDR3 nucleotides are TGTGCCAGCAAATATAGCAATCAGCCCCAGCATTTT. This translates into CASKYSNQPQHF.

The genes are TRBV4-1 and TRBJ2-7; D remains unclear. V lost 5 bases and J 3 bases, leaving 17 bases between the germline ends. Germline V gives CDR1 MGHRA, CDR2 YSYEKL. The CDR3 totals 15 residues. The CDR3 protein is CASSRMVAVNYEQYF. The CDR3 coding sequence is TGCGCCAGCAGCAGAATGGTGGCCGTAAACTACGAGCAGTACTTC.

The chain is built from TRBV6-5 and TRBJ2-7; TRBD1 might be the D (5 bases). The germline CDR1 and CDR2 sequences are MNHEY and SVGAGI. The length of the CDR3 is 14 residues. Between the trimmed V and J ends, which lost 8 bases and 2 bases, there was a span of 16 bases. The CDR3: CASPSDIRTYEQYF. CDR3 coding DNA: TGTGCCAGCCCGTCGGACATCAGGACCTACGAGCAGTACTTC.

The genes are TRBV18 and TRBJ2-7; 9 bases are a match to TRBD2. The V gene end was trimmed by 0 bases and the J gene end by 5 bases; junction bases not matched to a gene: 5. The CDR3 contains 15 residues. CDR1 KGHSH and CDR2 LQKENI come from the germline V gene. CDR3 region: CASSPPGLAGNEQYF. Written as DNA, the CDR3 is TGTGCCAGCTCACCACCGGGCCTAGCGGGAAACGAGCAGTACTTC.

V usage is TRBV7-2 and J usage is TRBJ2-7; 9 bases agree with TRBD2. This CDR3 region has 15 residues. V was pared by 5 bases and J by 5 bases, with 10 bases of the junction left unmatched. Germline values: CDR1 SGHTA, CDR2 FQGNSA. In DNA, the CDR3 is TGTGCCAGCAGCCCCTCGGCTAGCGGGATCCACGAGCAGTACTTC. It yields the protein CASSPSASGIHEQYF.